This TCR beta chain was identified in a study of blood T cells in healthy people across ages. Study-level background: With template switching, about one barcoded beta molecule was captured per two T cells. Study-wide points: It was not known whether donors were CMV positive (a possible confounder of expanded clonotype changes).

This clonotype turned up a few times. Its antigen is as yet unknown. Germline lookup yields CDR1 SQVTM and CDR2 ANQGSEA. V was shortened by 0 bases and J by 11 bases, with 19 bases between the two germline ends. The CDR3 is 14 amino acids. Every donor gave approximately 10 milliliters of peripheral blood. A second 7 to 11 cycle PCR used barcoded and J-beta primers. Tags on each cDNA molecule came from a template-switch adaptor with 12 random nucleotides. Each CDR3 protein gets one entry after TCRdb re-called the 5' RACE reads with MiXCR. The table records around 1,100,000 distinct CDR3 sequences, 30% to 40% of them present only once.

This TCR was sampled from a young man in good health. This chain connects TRBV29-1 to TRBJ1-1, with D possibly matching TRBD1 (6 bases). Sequenced material: blood. Written as DNA, the CDR3 is TGCAGCGTTGAAGATCGAGGAGGGGGGGGTCGGGCTTTCTTT. It is translated as CSVEDRGGGGRAFF.